Below, one T cell receptor beta chain is given with its context. The protocol was immunoSEQ multiplex PCR, while the TCRdb copy is restricted to in-frame clones and leaves out a portion. The sample holds roughly 41,000 clones, approximately 82% seen once. These data are taken from a study of glioma-infiltrating T cells after dendritic cell vaccination. The CDR3 length is 17 residues. Germline CDR1 reads LGHNA; CDR2 reads YSLEER. Trimming left V 2 bases short and J 2 bases short, with 15 bases between. The specimen was blood, collected before dendritic cell vaccination. This receptor was obtained from a human donor with glioblastoma. The V gene is TRBV4-3, the J gene TRBJ2-2; no clear D. The CDR3 DNA reads TGCGCCAGCAGCCAACGAGTTGGAGACTTCAACACCGGGGAGCTGTTTTTT. Translating gives CASSQRVGDFNTGELFF.